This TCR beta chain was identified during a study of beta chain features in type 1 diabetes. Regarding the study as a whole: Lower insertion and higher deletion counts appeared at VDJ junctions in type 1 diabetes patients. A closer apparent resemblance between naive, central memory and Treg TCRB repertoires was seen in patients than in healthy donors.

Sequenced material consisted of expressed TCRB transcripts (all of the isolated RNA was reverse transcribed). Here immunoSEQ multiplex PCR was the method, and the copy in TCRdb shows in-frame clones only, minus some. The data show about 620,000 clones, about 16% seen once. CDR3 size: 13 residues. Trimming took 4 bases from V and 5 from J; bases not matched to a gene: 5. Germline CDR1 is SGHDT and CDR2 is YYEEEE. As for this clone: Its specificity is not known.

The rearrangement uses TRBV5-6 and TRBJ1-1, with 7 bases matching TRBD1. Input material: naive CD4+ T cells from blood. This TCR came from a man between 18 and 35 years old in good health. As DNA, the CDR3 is TGTGCCAGCAGCCTGGGACAGCTGACTGAAGCTTTCTTT. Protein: CASSLGQLTEAFF.